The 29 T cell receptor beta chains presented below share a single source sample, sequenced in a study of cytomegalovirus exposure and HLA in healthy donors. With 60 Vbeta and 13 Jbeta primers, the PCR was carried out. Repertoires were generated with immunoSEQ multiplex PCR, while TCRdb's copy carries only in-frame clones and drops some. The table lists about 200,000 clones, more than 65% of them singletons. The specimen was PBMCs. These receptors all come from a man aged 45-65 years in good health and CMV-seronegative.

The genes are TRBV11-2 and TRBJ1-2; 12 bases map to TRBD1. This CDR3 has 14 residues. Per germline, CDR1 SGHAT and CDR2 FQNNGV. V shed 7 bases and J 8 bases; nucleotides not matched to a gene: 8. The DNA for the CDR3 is TGTGCCAGCACCAGGGACAGGGGGCAGAGGGGCTACACCTTC. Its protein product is CASTRDRGQRGYTF.

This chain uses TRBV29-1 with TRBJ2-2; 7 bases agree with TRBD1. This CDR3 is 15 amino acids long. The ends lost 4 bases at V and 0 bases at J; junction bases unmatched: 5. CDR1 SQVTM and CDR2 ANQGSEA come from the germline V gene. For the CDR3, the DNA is TGCAGCGTTGCCCAACAGGGGACGAACACCGGGGAGCTGTTTTTT. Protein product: CSVAQQGTNTGELFF.

In nucleotides, the CDR3 is TGTGCCAGTAGTATAAATGGAGGTTACGCTGAAGCTTTCTTT. This sequence encodes CASSINGGYAEAFF. This chain links TRBV19 with TRBJ1-1; no firm D call. Germline CDR1 reads LNHDA; CDR2 reads SQIVND (reference sequence). The CDR3 is 14 residues long. V dropped 2 bases and J dropped 6 bases, with 13 bases sitting between them.

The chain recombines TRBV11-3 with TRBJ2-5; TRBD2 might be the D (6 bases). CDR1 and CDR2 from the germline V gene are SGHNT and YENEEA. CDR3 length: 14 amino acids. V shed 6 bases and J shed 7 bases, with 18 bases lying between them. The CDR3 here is CASSSGPLGGTQYF. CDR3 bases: TGTGCCAGCAGTTCTGGGCCCCTGGGAGGGACCCAGTACTTC.

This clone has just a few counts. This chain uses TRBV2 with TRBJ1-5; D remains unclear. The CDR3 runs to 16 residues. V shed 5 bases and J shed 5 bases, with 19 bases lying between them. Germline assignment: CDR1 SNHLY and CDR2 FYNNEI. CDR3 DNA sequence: TGTGCCAGCAGTCAGATAACTACTCTCGGCGATCAGCCCCAGCATTTT. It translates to CASSQITTLGDQPQHF.

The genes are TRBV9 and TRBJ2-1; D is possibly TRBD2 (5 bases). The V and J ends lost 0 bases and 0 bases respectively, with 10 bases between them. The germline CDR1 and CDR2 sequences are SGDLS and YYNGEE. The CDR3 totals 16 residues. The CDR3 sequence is CASSVAEGFSYNEQFF. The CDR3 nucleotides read TGTGCCAGCAGCGTAGCTGAGGGTTTCTCCTACAATGAGCAGTTCTTC.

CDR3 nucleotides: TGTGCCAGCAGTGGAAGCACGGGGGTTGGGGCCAACGTCCTGACTTTC. It is translated as CASSGSTGVGANVLTF. The chain couples TRBV2 to TRBJ2-6; possibly TRBD2 for D (6 bases). The CDR3 covers 16 residues. In germline, CDR1 is SNHLY, CDR2 FYNNEI. The ends were cut back, 4 bases at V and 3 bases at J, with 13 bases in the middle.

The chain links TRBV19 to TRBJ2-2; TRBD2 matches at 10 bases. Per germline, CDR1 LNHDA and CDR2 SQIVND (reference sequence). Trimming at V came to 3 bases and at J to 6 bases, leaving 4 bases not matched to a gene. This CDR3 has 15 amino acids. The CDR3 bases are TGTGCCAGTAGTATCCTAGCGGGAGCGGCCGGGGAGCTGTTTTTT. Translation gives CASSILAGAAGELFF.

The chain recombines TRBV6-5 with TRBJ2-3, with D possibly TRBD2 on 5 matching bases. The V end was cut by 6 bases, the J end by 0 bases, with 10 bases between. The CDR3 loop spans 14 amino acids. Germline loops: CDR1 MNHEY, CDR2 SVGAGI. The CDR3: CASRSSPSTDTQYF. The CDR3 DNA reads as TGTGCCAGCAGGTCTAGCCCTAGCACAGATACGCAGTATTTT.

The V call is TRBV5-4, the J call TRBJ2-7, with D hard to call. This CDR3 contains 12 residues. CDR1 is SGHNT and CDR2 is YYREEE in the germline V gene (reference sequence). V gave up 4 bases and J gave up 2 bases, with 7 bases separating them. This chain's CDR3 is CASSQETYEQYF. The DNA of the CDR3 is TGTGCCAGCAGCCAAGAGACCTACGAGCAGTACTTC.

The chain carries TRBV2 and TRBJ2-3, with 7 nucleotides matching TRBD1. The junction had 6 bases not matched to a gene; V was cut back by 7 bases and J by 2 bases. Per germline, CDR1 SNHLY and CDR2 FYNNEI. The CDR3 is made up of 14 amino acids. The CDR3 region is CASTKDRVTDTQYF. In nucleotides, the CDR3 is TGTGCCAGCACCAAAGACAGGGTCACAGATACGCAGTATTTT.

CDR3 DNA sequence: TGTGCCAGCAGCAACATGGCGGGAACGGGAGAAAAACTGTTTTTT. As protein: CASSNMAGTGEKLFF. The chain joins TRBV27 to TRBJ1-4; D call uncertain. The CDR3 consists of 15 residues. The germline V and J ends were trimmed by 6 bases and 8 bases, with 19 bases remaining between them. Per the germline V gene, CDR1 is MNHEY and CDR2 is SMNVEV (reference sequence).

CDR3 bases: TGTGCCAACAGGTCGGGACAGGAAAACACCGGGGAGCTGTTTTTT. This gives the protein CANRSGQENTGELFF. V gene TRBV2 combines with J gene TRBJ2-2; 8 bases are a match to TRBD1. The J segment lost 2 bases and the V segment lost 10 bases, leaving 9 bases of the junction unmatched. Germline V gene sequence: CDR1 SNHLY, CDR2 FYNNEI. The CDR3 sequence is 15 residues long.

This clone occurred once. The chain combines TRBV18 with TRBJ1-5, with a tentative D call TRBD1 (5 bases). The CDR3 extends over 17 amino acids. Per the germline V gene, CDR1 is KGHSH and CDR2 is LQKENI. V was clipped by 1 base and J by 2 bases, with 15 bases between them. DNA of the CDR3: TGTGCCAGCTCACCACAAGTAATTAGGGGTGGCAATCAGCCCCAGCATTTT. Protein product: CASSPQVIRGGNQPQHF. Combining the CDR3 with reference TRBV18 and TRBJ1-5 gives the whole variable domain NAGVMQNPRHLVRRRGQEARLRCSPMKGHSHVYWYRQLPEEGLKFMVYLQKENIIDESGMPKERFSAEFPKEGPSILRIQQVVRGDSAAYFCASSPQVIRGGNQPQHFGDGTRLSIL.

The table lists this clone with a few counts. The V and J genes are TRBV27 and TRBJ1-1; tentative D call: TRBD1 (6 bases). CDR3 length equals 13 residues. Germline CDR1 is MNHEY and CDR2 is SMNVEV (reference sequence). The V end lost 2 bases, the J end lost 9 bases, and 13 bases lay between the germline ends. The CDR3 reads CASSLGQGTKAFF. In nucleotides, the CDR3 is TGTGCCAGCAGTTTAGGGCAGGGGACGAAAGCTTTCTTT.

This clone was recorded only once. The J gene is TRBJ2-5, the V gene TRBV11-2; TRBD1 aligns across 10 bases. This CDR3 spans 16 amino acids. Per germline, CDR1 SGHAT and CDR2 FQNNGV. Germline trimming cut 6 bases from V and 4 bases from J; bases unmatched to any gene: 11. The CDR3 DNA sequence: TGTGCCAGCAGAGTGGGGGGGACAGGGGTTTCAGAGACCCAGTACTTC. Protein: CASRVGGTGVSETQYF.

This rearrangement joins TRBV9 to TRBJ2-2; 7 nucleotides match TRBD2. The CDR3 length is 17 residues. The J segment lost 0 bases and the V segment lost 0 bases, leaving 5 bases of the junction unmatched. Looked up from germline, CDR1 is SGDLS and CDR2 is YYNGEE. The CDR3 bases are TGTGCCAGCAGCGTAGCCCGGGGAGGGGCGAACACCGGGGAGCTGTTTTTT. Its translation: CASSVARGGANTGELFF.

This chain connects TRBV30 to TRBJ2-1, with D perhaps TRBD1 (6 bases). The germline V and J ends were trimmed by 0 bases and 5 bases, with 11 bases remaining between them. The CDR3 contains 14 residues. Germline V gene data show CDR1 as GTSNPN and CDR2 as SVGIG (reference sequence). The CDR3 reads CAWSVLGTNNEQFF. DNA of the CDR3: TGTGCCTGGAGTGTACTCGGGACAAACAATGAGCAGTTCTTC.

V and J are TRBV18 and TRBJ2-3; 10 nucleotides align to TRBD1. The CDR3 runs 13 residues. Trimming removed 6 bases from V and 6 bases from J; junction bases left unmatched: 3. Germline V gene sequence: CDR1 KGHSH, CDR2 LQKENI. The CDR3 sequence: CASSPTGGDTQYF. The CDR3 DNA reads TGTGCCAGCTCCCCGACAGGGGGCGATACGCAGTATTTT.

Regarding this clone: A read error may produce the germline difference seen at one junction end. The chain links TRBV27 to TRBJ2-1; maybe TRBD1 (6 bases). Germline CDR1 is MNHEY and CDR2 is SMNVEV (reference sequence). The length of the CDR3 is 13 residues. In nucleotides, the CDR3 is TGTGCCAGCAGTTATGGGACAATCTATGAGGAGTTCTTC. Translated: CASSYGTIYEEFF.

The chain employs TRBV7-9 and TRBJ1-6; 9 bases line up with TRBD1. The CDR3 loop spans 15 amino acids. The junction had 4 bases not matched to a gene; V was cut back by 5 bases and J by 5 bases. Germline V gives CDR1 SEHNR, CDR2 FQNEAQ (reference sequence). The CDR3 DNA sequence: TGTGCCAGCAGCCAGTGGACAGGGGATAATTCACCCCTCCACTTT. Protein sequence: CASSQWTGDNSPLHF.

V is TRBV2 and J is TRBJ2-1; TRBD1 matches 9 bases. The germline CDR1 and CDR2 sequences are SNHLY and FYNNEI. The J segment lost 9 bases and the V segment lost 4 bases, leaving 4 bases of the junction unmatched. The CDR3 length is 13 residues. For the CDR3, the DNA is TGTGCCAGCAGTGGGGACAGGGCCATTGAGCAGTTCTTC. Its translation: CASSGDRAIEQFF. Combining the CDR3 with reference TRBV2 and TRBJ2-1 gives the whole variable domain EPEVTQTPSHQVTQMGQEVILRCVPISNHLYFYWYRQILGQKVEFLVSFYNNEISEKSEIFDDQFSVERPDGSNFTLKIRSTKLEDSAMYFCASSGDRAIEQFFGPGTRLTVL.

The CDR3 DNA reads as TGTGCCAGCAGCTTAGCGGGAGGACAGGGATCCTACGAGCAGTACTTC. Its translation is CASSLAGGQGSYEQYF. This chain links TRBV7-8 with TRBJ2-7; TRBD1 matches 8 bases. The CDR3 is 16 residues long. Losses at the gene ends were 0 bases for V and 1 base for J; bases not matched to a gene: 5. Germline assignment: CDR1 SGHVS and CDR2 FQNEAQ.

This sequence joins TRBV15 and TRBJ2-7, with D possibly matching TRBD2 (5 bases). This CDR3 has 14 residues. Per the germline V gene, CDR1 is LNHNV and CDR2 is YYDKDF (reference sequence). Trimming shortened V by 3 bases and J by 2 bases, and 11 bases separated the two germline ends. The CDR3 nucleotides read TGTGCCACCAGCAGCCTCGGGAACACCTACGAGCAGTACTTC. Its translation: CATSSLGNTYEQYF.

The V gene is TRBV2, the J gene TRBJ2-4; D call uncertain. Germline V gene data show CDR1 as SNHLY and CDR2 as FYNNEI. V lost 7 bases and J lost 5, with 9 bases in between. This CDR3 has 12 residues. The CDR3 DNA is TGTGCCAGCACAATTCGGGAAAACATTCAGTACTTC. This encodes CASTIRENIQYF.

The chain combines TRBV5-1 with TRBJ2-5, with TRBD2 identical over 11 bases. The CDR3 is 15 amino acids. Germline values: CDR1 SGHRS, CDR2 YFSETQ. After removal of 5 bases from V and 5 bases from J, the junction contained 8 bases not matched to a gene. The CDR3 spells CASSSGTSGAETQYF. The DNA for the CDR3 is TGCGCCAGCAGTTCCGGGACTAGCGGCGCGGAGACCCAGTACTTC. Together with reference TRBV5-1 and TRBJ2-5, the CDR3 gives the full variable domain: KAGVTQTPRYLIKTRGQQVTLSCSPISGHRSVSWYQQTPGQGLQFLFEYFSETQRNKGNFPGRFSGRQFSNSRSEMNVSTLELGDSALYLCASSSGTSGAETQYFGPGTRLLVL.

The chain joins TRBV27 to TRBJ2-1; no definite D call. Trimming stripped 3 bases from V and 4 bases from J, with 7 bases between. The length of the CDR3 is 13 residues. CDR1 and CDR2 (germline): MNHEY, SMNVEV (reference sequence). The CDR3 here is CASSFPGYNEQFF. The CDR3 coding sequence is TGTGCCAGCAGTTTCCCCGGGTACAATGAGCAGTTCTTC.

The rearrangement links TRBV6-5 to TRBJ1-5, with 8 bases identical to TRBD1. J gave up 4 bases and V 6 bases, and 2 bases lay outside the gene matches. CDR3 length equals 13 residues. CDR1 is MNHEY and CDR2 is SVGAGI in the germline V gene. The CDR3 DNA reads TGTGCCAGCAGCAGACAGGGGAATCAGCCCCAGCATTTT. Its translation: CASSRQGNQPQHF.

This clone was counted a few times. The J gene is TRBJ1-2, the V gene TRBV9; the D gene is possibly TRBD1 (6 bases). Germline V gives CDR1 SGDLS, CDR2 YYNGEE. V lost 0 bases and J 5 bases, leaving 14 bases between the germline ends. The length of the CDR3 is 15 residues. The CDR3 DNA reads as TGTGCCAGCAGCGTAGGGCAGGGGAGTCCTTATGGCTACACCTTC. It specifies CASSVGQGSPYGYTF.